The 21 T cell receptor beta chains presented below share a single source sample, sequenced in a study of T-cell reconstitution after alpha-beta-depleted transplantation in children (dated by TCRdb to the mid-2010s). The library relied on PCR. Reads for this sample came from an Illumina HiSeq 2500. TCR libraries were prepared with molecular barcoding, using unique molecular identifiers to normalize TCRbeta repertoire quantification. TCRdb trimmed the raw reads at Q25, called clones with MiXCR and kept productive beta chains. CDR3 protein duplicates are merged, each entry listing the most common genes and DNA. The sample table shows about 400,000 distinct CDR3 sequences, and 20% are seen once. Less than 4.5% of the sample lies in the top ten. Sequencing used PBMCs from the stem cell graft donor, obtained from the stem cell graft. The receptor source for this set is a human donor who donated a stem cell graft to a child with acute myeloid leukemia.

The genes are TRBV7-8 and TRBJ2-5; D uncertain. There are 17 residues in the CDR3. The V and J ends lost 5 bases and 0 bases respectively, with 19 bases between them. The V gene's germline CDR1 is SGHVS and CDR2 FQNEAQ. This CDR3 reads CASSPLGRAANQETQYF. As DNA, the CDR3 is TGTGCCAGCAGCCCGCTAGGCCGCGCTGCCAACCAAGAGACCCAGTACTTC. Combining the CDR3 with reference TRBV7-8 and TRBJ2-5 gives the whole variable domain GAGVSQSPRYKVAKRGQDVALRCDPISGHVSLFWYQQALGQGPEFLTYFQNEAQLDKSGLPSDRFFAERPEGSVSTLKIQRTQQEDSAVYLCASSPLGRAANQETQYFGPGTRLLVL.

J is TRBJ1-1 and V is TRBV12-3 or TRBV12-4; D gene uncertain. The CDR3 has 15 residues. V dropped 2 bases and J dropped 1 base, with 11 bases sitting between them. In DNA form, the CDR3 reads TGTGCCAGCAGTTTAAGGTCGACAAGGAACACTGAAGCTTTCTTT. Encoded protein: CASSLRSTRNTEAFF.

The chain employs TRBV12-3 or TRBV12-4 and TRBJ2-2; no clear D. The V gene lost 5 bases and the J gene lost 4 bases, with 11 bases spanning the gap. This CDR3 has 14 amino acids. The CDR3 is CASSGTFPTGELFF. In DNA form, the CDR3 reads TGTGCCAGCAGTGGCACGTTCCCCACCGGGGAGCTGTTTTTT.

The rearrangement links TRBV12-3 or TRBV12-4 to TRBJ1-1; possibly TRBD1 for D (5 bases). The CDR3 is 15 amino acids. The V end was cut by 6 bases, the J end by 4 bases, with 18 bases between. Here the CDR3 reads CASRAGTGRGTEAFF. For the CDR3, the DNA is TGTGCCAGCAGAGCCGGGACCGGGCGTGGCACTGAAGCTTTCTTT.

This clonotype was seen only a few times. Here the CDR3 DNA reads TGCGCCAGCAGCTACGGGGTCAACACCGGGGAGCTGTTTTTT. This encodes CASSYGVNTGELFF. The V and J genes are TRBV5-1 and TRBJ2-2; a weak D match, TRBD2 (5 bases). V was shortened by 3 bases and J by 2 bases, with 8 bases between the two germline ends. Germline CDR1 SGHRS, CDR2 YFSETQ. The CDR3 has 14 residues. The full variable domain, with the rest looked up from reference TRBV5-1 and TRBJ2-2, is KAGVTQTPRYLIKTRGQQVTLSCSPISGHRSVSWYQQTPGQGLQFLFEYFSETQRNKGNFPGRFSGRQFSNSRSEMNVSTLELGDSALYLCASSYGVNTGELFFGEGSRLTVL.

V usage is TRBV6-5 and J usage is TRBJ2-2; D gene uncertain. The CDR3 extends over 14 amino acids. The germline CDR1 and CDR2 sequences are MNHEY and SVGAGI. V was pared by 2 bases and J by 5 bases, with 9 bases between. CDR3 DNA: TGTGCCAGCAGTTACGGGGTCGGTACCGGGGAGCTGTTTTTT. Amino acid sequence: CASSYGVGTGELFF.

This clonotype was recorded at least ten times. V gene TRBV29-1 combines with J gene TRBJ2-7, with D maybe TRBD2 (6 bases). The germline V and J ends were trimmed by 3 bases and 3 bases, with 6 bases remaining between them. The CDR3 is made up of 11 amino acids. CDR1 and CDR2 (germline): SQVTM, ANQGSEA. For the CDR3, the DNA is TGCAGCGTTGAGCGGGGCTACGAGCAGTACTTC. Its protein product is CSVERGYEQYF.

V and J are TRBV9 and TRBJ1-4; D remains ambiguous. The CDR3 loop spans 16 amino acids. Deletions cut 0 bases from V and 7 bases from J, with 16 bases between. Germline loops: CDR1 SGDLS, CDR2 YYNGEE. The DNA for the CDR3 is TGTGCCAGCAGCGTAGAAGGGAGACCTTTGAGTGAAAAACTGTTTTTT. It encodes CASSVEGRPLSEKLFF. Full variable domain (missing parts from reference TRBV9 and TRBJ1-4): DSGVTQTPKHLITATGQRVTLRCSPRSGDLSVYWYQQSLDQGLQFLIQYYNGEERAKGNILERFSAQQFPDLHSELNLSSLELGDSALYFCASSVEGRPLSEKLFFGSGTQLSVL.

The rearrangement links TRBV21-1 to TRBJ2-7; TRBD1 is the table's D call and was not checked against the DNA. TRBV21-1 is described as a pseudogene. The CDR3 is made up of 15 amino acids. The CDR3 here is CASHYAGGPYYEQYF. Written as DNA, the CDR3 is TGTGCCAGCCATTACGCAGGGGGCCCCTACTACGAGCAGTACTTC.

This clonotype has a count of ten or more. The chain combines TRBV29-1 with TRBJ2-1; tentative D call: TRBD2 (5 bases). V was cut by 7 bases and J by 7 bases, with 17 bases left in between. Germline V lookup: CDR1 SQVTM, CDR2 ANQGSEA. The CDR3 is 13 amino acids. The CDR3 here is CSATRAGMNEQFF. For the CDR3, the DNA is TGCAGCGCTACGAGGGCCGGTATGAATGAGCAGTTCTTC.

The J gene is TRBJ2-7, the V gene TRBV3-1; D is tentatively TRBD1 or TRBD2 (5 bases each). Germline V gene data show CDR1 as LGHDT and CDR2 as YNNKEL (reference sequence). Trimming stripped 2 bases from V and 4 bases from J, with 15 bases between. The CDR3 is 15 amino acids. CDR3 in DNA: TGTGCCAGCAGCCAAAGGGACGGGGATGGGTACGAGCAGTACTTC. This codes for CASSQRDGDGYEQYF.

Ten or more counts support this clonotype. The chain combines TRBV20-1 with TRBJ2-2, with TRBD1 matching 8 bases. Losses at the gene ends were 4 bases for V and 6 bases for J; bases not matched to a gene: 1. The length of the CDR3 is 12 residues. The germline CDR1 and CDR2 sequences are DFQATT and SNEGSKA (reference sequence). DNA for the CDR3: TGCAGTGCTAACAGGGGGGCCGGGGAGCTGTTTTTT. The encoded protein is CSANRGAGELFF.

The V gene is TRBV10-3, the J gene TRBJ2-7; tentative D call: TRBD2 (6 bases). Germline V gene sequence: CDR1 ENHRY, CDR2 SYGVKD. Trimming stripped 4 bases from V and 0 bases from J, with 10 bases between. The CDR3 has 14 amino acids. The CDR3: CAISVASDSYEQYF. The DNA for the CDR3 is TGTGCCATCAGTGTCGCTAGCGACTCCTACGAGCAGTACTTC.

The chain joins TRBV6-2 or TRBV6-3 to TRBJ2-3; 7 nucleotides match TRBD2. V was clipped by 7 bases and J by 2 bases; unmatched bases: 6. CDR1 and CDR2 from the germline V gene are MNHEY and SVGEGT. The CDR3 sequence is 14 residues long. The CDR3 reads CASKKAGPTDTQYF. The CDR3 DNA reads TGTGCCAGCAAGAAAGCGGGACCCACAGATACGCAGTATTTT.

This clonotype showed up just a few times. This chain connects TRBV15 to TRBJ2-7; possibly TRBD1 or TRBD2 for D (6 bases each). Germline V gene sequence: CDR1 LNHNV, CDR2 YYDKDF (reference sequence). The V end was cut by 3 bases, the J end by 2 bases, with 17 bases between. CDR3 length: 16 amino acids. CDR3 protein: CATSSFSKGEAYEQYF. In DNA form, the CDR3 reads TGTGCCACCAGCAGTTTTTCTAAGGGGGAGGCCTACGAGCAGTACTTC.

This clonotype occurred many times. This chain connects TRBV20-1 to TRBJ2-1, with D unclear. V was clipped by 4 bases and J by 6 bases, with 4 bases between them. The CDR3 spans 10 residues. Germline V gives CDR1 DFQATT, CDR2 SNEGSKA (reference sequence). The CDR3 sequence: CSATVNEQFF. DNA for the CDR3: TGCAGTGCTACCGTCAATGAGCAGTTCTTC.

This clonotype has ten or more counts. This sequence joins TRBV29-1 and TRBJ2-3; D call uncertain. In germline, CDR1 is SQVTM, CDR2 ANQGSEA. V lost 3 bases, J lost 4 bases, and 17 bases lay in between. The CDR3 loop spans 15 amino acids. CDR3 bases: TGCAGCGTTGAGAATCTGCTTGCGACCTCAGATACGCAGTATTTT. Encoded protein: CSVENLLATSDTQYF.

The chain employs TRBV20-1 and TRBJ2-2; no definite D call. CDR3 length equals 12 residues. Germline V gives CDR1 DFQATT, CDR2 SNEGSKA (reference sequence). Trimming removed 7 bases from V and 6 bases from J, with 12 bases in between. CDR3 amino acids: CSVALGSGELFF. The CDR3 DNA sequence: TGCAGTGTCGCCTTGGGGTCCGGGGAGCTGTTTTTT.

The chain has TRBV7-8 and TRBJ1-1; D not resolved. V was cut by 5 bases and J by 3 bases, with 13 bases left in between. Germline assignment: CDR1 SGHVS and CDR2 FQNEAQ. CDR3 length: 14 amino acids. CDR3 nucleotide sequence: TGTGCCAGCAGCCTAAATAAAATCCACACTGAAGCTTTCTTT. It is translated as CASSLNKIHTEAFF.

The chain couples TRBV5-6 to TRBJ2-7; 9 bases map to TRBD1. The V and J ends lost 4 bases and 5 bases, in that order; junction bases with no gene match: 10. Germline-derived CDR1 and CDR2 are SGHDT and YYEEEE. This CDR3 is 15 amino acids long. The CDR3 nucleotides are TGTGCCAGCAGCCCTCCGGGACAGGGAGTGGACGAGCAGTACTTC. It translates to CASSPPGQGVDEQYF.

The chain couples TRBV7-2 to TRBJ2-3; TRBD2 matches 12 bases. The germline V gene has CDR1 SGHTA and CDR2 FQGNSA. V was pared by 0 bases and J by 5 bases, with 3 bases of the junction left unmatched. This CDR3 region has 16 residues. The CDR3 DNA is TGTGCCAGCAGCTTAGCCGGGACTAGCGGGCAAGATACGCAGTATTTT. Translating it yields CASSLAGTSGQDTQYF.